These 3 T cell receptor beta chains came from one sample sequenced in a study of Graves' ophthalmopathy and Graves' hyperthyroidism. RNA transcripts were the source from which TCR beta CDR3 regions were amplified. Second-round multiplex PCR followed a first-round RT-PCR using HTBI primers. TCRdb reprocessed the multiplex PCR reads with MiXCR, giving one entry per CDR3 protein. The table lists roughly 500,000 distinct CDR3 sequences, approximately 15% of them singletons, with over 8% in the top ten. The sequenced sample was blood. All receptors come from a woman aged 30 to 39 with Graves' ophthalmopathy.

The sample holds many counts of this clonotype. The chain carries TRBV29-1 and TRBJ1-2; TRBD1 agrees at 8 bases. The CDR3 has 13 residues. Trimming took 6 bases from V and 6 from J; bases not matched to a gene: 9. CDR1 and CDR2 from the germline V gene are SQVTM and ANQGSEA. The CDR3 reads CSVGDRRRDGYTF. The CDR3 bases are TGCAGCGTGGGGGACAGGAGGAGGGATGGCTACACCTTC. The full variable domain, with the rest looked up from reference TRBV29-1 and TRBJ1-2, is SAVISQKPSRDICQRGTSLTIQCQVDSQVTMMFWYRQQPGQSLTLIATANQGSEATYESGFVIDKFPISRPNLTFSTLTVSNMSPEDSSIYLCSVGDRRRDGYTFGSGTRLTVV.

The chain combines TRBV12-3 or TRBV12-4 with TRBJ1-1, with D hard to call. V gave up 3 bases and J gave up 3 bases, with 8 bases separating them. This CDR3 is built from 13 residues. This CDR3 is CASSLDLDTEAFF. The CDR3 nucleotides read TGTGCCAGCAGTTTGGATCTAGACACTGAAGCTTTCTTT.

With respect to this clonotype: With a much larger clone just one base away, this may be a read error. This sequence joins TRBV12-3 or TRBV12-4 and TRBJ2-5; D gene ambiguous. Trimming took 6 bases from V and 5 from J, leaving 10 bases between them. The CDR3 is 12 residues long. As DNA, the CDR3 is TGTGCCAGCAGCAAGGGTGGGGAGACCCAGTACTTC. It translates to CASSKGGETQYF.